This T cell receptor (beta chain) was identified during a study of blood T cell repertoires in COVID-19. Turning to the study itself: Samples representing acute and convalescent COVID-19 were sourced from the United States, Italy and Spain. The cDNA or gDNA used as material had been derived from T cells, B-cell-depleted T cells, or PBMCs.

Original methodology: How many nucleated cells were present was estimated from reference gene primer amplification. Using immunoSEQ multiplex PCR, the repertoire was profiled, and TCRdb retains in-frame clones only, with some absent. V, J and clone size reflect that table, while D and trimming were determined from the DNA. This sample has roughly 140,000 clones, with roughly nine tenths found just once. CDR1 and CDR2 (germline): SGHVS, FQNEAQ. V lost 4 bases and J lost 7; bases outside the gene matches: 7. This CDR3 is 15 amino acids long. The TCR originated in a woman aged 55-70 years with active COVID-19. Sequencing was carried out using peripheral blood. The chain carries TRBV7-8 and TRBJ2-1; TRBD2 agrees at 10 bases. The CDR3 DNA reads as TGTGCCAGCAGCTCGACTAGCGGGTACGGGAATGAGCAGTTCTTC. The encoded protein is CASSSTSGYGNEQFF.